This TCR beta chain derives from a study of monozygotic twins with cystic fibrosis. Study context: Libraries were built from roughly 2.8 micrograms of fragmented DNA using about 16 PCR cycles.

Looked up from germline, CDR1 is MDHEN and CDR2 is SYDVKM. The junction had 9 bases not matched to a gene; V was cut back by 1 base and J by 6 bases. The CDR3 runs 17 residues. Using immunoSEQ multiplex PCR, the repertoire was profiled, and TCRdb retains in-frame clones only, with some absent. The table records just under 20,000 clones, about 90% of them present only once. Sequencing input: blood. The rearrangement uses TRBV28 and TRBJ2-3; TRBD2 matches 11 bases. The clonotype comes from a girl aged 2-9 years with cystic fibrosis. CDR3 region: CASSLLRTSGLHDTQYF. The CDR3 DNA reads as TGTGCCAGCAGTTTATTAAGGACTAGCGGGTTACATGATACGCAGTATTTT.